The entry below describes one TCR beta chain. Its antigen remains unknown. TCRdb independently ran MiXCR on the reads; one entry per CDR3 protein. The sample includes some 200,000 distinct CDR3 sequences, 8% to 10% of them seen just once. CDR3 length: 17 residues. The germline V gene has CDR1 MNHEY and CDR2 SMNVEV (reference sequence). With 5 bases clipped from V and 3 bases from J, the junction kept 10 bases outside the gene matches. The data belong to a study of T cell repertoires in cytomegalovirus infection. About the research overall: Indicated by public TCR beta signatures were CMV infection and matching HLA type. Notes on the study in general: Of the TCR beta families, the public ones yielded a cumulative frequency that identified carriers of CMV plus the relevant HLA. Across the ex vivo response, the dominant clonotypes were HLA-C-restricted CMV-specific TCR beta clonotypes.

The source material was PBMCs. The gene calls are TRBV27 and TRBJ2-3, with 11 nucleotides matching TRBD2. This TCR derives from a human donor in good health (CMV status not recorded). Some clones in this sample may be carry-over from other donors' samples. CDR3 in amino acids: CASSPMTSGAGTDTQYF. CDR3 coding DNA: TGTGCCAGCAGTCCCATGACTAGCGGGGCAGGGACAGATACGCAGTATTTT.